This T cell receptor (beta chain) appears in the sequencing data of a study of shared clonotypes between healthy human individuals. Study summary: With ages of 18 to 49, the donors were two women and a few men. Each donor had three CD4 naive, three CD4 memory, two CD8 naive and one CD8 memory plate. Study-wide findings and caveats: Several donors shared around 5.1% of their naive CD4 clonotypes.

On this clone itself: Its antigen is not identified.

TCRdb's copy holds only in-frame clones and misses some; the assay was immunoSEQ multiplex PCR. The sample consists of roughly 850,000 clones, approximately 97% of them appearing once. Germline-derived CDR1 and CDR2 are MDHEN and SYDVKM. The trim removed 8 bases at V and 1 base at J, leaving 8 bases unmatched. This CDR3 has 16 amino acids. CD45RO-negative cells were positively selected for CCR7, leaving out terminally differentiated effector memory CD45RA+ cells. Donors included only healthy HIV-negative adults lacking recent acute infections or vaccinations. Sequencing used naive CD8+ T cells sorted from blood. V usage is TRBV28 and J usage is TRBJ2-5, with 12 bases identical to TRBD2. The clonotype was recovered from a man in his thirties or forties in good health. The CDR3 loop is CASPGTSGHFQETQYF. CDR3 DNA sequence: TGTGCCAGCCCGGGGACTAGCGGGCACTTCCAAGAGACCCAGTACTTC.